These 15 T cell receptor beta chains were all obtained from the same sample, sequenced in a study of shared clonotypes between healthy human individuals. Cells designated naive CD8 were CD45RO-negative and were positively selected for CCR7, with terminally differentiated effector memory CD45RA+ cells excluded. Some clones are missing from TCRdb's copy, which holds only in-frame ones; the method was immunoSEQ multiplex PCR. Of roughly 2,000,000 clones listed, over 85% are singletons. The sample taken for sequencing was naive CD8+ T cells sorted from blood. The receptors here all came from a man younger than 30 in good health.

The CDR3 nucleotides read TGTGCCAGCAGCCCCACTGCGTTTGCTATCGCGGGAGATTACACCGGGGAGCTGTTTTTT. Translated: CASSPTAFAIAGDYTGELFF. V is TRBV9 and J is TRBJ2-2; 7 bases align to TRBD2. CDR3 length equals 20 residues. J lost 3 bases, V lost 4 bases, and 21 bases had no gene match. Per germline, CDR1 SGDLS and CDR2 YYNGEE.

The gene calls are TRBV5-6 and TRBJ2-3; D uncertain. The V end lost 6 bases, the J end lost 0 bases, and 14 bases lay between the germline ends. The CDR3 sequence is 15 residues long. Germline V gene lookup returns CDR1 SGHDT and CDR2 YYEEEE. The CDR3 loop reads CASNSRFTSTDTQYF. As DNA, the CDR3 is TGTGCCAGCAACTCCCGGTTTACTAGCACAGATACGCAGTATTTT.

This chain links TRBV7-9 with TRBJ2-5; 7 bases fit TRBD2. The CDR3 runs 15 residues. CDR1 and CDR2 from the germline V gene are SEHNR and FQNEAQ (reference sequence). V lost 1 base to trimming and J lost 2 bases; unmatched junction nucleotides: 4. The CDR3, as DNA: TGTGCCAGCAGCTTAGGGGATAGCGGGCAAGAGACCCAGTACTTC. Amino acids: CASSLGDSGQETQYF.

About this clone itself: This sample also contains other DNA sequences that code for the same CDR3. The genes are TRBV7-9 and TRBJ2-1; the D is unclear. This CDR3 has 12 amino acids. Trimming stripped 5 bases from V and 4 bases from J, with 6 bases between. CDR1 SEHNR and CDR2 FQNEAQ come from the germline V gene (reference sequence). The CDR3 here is CASSPGYNEQFF. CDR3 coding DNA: TGTGCCAGCAGCCCCGGTTACAATGAGCAGTTCTTC.

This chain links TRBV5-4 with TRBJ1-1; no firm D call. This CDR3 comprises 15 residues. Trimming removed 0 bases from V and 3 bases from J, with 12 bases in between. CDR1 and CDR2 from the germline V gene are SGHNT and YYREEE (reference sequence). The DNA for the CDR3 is TGTGCCAGCAGCTTGGCGGTTGGTGAGGACACTGAAGCTTTCTTT. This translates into CASSLAVGEDTEAFF.

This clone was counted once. This chain's CDR3 is CASSESHPSTDTQYF. CDR3 DNA sequence: TGCGCCAGCAGTGAGTCTCACCCCAGCACAGATACGCAGTATTTT. The chain joins TRBV10-1 to TRBJ2-3; no clear D. The CDR3 loop spans 15 amino acids. Trimming left V 0 bases short and J 0 bases short, with 7 bases between. Germline V CDR1 and CDR2: WNHNN, SYGVQD (reference sequence).

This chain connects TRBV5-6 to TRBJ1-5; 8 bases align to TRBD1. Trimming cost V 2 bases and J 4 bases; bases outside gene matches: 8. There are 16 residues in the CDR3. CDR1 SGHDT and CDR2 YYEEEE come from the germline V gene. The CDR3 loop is CASSFGQGYINQPQHF. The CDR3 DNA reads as TGTGCCAGCAGCTTCGGACAGGGATACATTAATCAGCCCCAGCATTTT. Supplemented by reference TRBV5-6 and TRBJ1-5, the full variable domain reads DAGVTQSPTHLIKTRGQQVTLRCSPKSGHDTVSWYQQALGQGPQFIFQYYEEEERQRGNFPDRFSGHQFPNYSSELNVNALLLGDSALYLCASSFGQGYINQPQHFGDGTRLSIL.

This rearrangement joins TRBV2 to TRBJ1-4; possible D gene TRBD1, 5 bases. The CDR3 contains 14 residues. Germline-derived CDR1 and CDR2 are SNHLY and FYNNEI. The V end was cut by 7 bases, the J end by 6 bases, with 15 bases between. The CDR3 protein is CASNDGLGDEKLFF. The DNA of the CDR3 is TGTGCCAGCAATGATGGTTTAGGGGATGAAAAACTGTTTTTT.

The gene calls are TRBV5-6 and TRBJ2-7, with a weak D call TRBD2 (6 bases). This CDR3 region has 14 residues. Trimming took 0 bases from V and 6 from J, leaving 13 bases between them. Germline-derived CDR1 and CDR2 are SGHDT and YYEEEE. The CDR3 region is CASSLDGSVSEQYF. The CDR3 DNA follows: TGTGCCAGCAGCTTGGACGGGAGTGTATCCGAGCAGTACTTC.

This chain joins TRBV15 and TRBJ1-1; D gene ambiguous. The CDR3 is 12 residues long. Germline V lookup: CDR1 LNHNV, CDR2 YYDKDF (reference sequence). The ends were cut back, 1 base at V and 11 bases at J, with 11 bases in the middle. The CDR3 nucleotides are TGTGCCACCAGCAGAGGGGAGGGTGGCGCTTTCTTT. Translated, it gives CATSRGEGGAFF.

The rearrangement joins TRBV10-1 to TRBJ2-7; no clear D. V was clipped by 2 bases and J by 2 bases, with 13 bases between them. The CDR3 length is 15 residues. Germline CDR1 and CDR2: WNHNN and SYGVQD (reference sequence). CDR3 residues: CASSERRSPPYEQYF. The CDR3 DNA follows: TGCGCCAGCAGTGAGAGGCGGAGCCCCCCCTACGAGCAGTACTTC.

DNA of the CDR3: TGCGCCAGCAGCCCCGTCCGGACTCAAGAGACCCAGTACTTC. This encodes CASSPVRTQETQYF. The rearrangement joins TRBV5-1 to TRBJ2-5, with a weak D call TRBD2 (5 bases). V was shortened by 4 bases and J by 2 bases, with 12 bases between the two germline ends. CDR1 is SGHRS, CDR2 YFSETQ, per germline. This CDR3 has 14 amino acids.

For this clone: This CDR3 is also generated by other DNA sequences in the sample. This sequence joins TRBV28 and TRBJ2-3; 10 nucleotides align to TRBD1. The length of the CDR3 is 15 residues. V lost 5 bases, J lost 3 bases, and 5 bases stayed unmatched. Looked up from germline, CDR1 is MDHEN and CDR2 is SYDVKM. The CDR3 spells CASSPRTGGTDTQYF. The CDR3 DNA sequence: TGTGCCAGCAGTCCCAGGACAGGGGGGACAGATACGCAGTATTTT.

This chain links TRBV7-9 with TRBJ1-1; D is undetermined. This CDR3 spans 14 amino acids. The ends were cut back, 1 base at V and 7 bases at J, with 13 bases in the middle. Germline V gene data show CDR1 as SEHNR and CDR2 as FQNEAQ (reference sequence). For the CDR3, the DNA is TGTGCCAGCAGCTTAGAAATATCAGGAGATGAAGCTTTCTTT. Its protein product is CASSLEISGDEAFF.

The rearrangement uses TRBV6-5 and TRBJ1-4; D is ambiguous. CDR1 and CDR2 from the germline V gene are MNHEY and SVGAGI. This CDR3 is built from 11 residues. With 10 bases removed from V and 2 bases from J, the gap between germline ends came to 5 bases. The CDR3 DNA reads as TGTGCCACCTCCACTAATGAAAAACTGTTTTTT. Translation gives CATSTNEKLFF.